A single sample gave rise to the 28 T cell receptor beta chains below, sequenced in a study of radiation and T cells in renal cell carcinoma (dated by TCRdb to the early 2020s). Receptors were amplified or captured by the immunoSEQ multiplex PCR assay. TCRdb mirrors the immuneACCESS table, restricted to in-frame sequences. Some clones are absent from its copies; in checked studies, under half trace to an unresolved V gene, and the reason for the others is unknown. For this sample the table gives just over 150,000 clones, of which around 90% were detected only once. The leading ten clones occupy 10% to 15% of the sample. This sample's time point label indicates: blood 2 weeks post-SBRT. The treatment or condition label of this sample denotes: 15 Gy SBRT to primary tumor, nephrectomy 4 weeks later. This specimen consisted of blood, obtained from a patient whose treatment included radiotherapy and nephrectomy. The receptors were sampled from a woman aged 45-60 years with renal cell carcinoma.

This rearrangement joins TRBV7-9 to TRBJ1-1; 9 bases fit TRBD1. Germline-derived CDR1 and CDR2 are SEHNR and FQNEAQ (reference sequence). There are 16 residues in the CDR3. V shed 0 bases, J shed 2 bases, and the junction held 4 bases outside the gene matches. The CDR3 nucleotides are TGTGCCAGCAGCTTAGCTCTGGACAGGGGAAACACTGAAGCTTTCTTT. Protein sequence: CASSLALDRGNTEAFF.

The rearrangement links TRBV9 to TRBJ1-1; D is possibly TRBD1 (5 bases). Germline assignment: CDR1 SGDLS and CDR2 YYNGEE. The CDR3 length is 14 residues. The V end was cut by 7 bases, the J end by 2 bases, with 15 bases between. The CDR3 DNA follows: TGTGCCAGCTCCCAGACGCAGGGTAACACTGAAGCTTTCTTT. Protein: CASSQTQGNTEAFF.

This clone was observed a single time. V and J are TRBV6-1 and TRBJ1-6; D not certain. This CDR3 is built from 13 residues. Between the trimmed V and J ends, which lost 1 base and 7 bases, there was a span of 5 bases. From germline, CDR1 is MNHNS and CDR2 SASEGT. The DNA of the CDR3 is TGTGCCAGCAGTGAAGTTCTAAATTCACCCCTCCACTTT. Translated: CASSEVLNSPLHF.

This chain uses TRBV4-3 with TRBJ2-3; no firm D call. The CDR3 has 13 residues. Trimming took 3 bases from V and 2 from J, leaving 6 bases between them. Germline CDR1 and CDR2: LGHNA and YSLEER. CDR3 sequence (DNA): TGCGCCAGCAGCCATACGATCACAGATACGCAGTATTTT. Amino acids: CASSHTITDTQYF.

The chain couples TRBV5-1 to TRBJ2-3; 7 positions match TRBD2. Trimming took 2 bases from V and 4 from J; bases not matched to a gene: 4. The CDR3 contains 14 residues. Germline lookup yields CDR1 SGHRS and CDR2 YFSETQ. CDR3: CASSFSSGADTQYF. CDR3 DNA sequence: TGCGCCAGCAGCTTCAGCAGCGGGGCAGATACGCAGTATTTT.

With respect to this clone: A read error may produce the germline difference seen at one junction end. V is TRBV4-2 and J is TRBJ1-2; TRBD1 is a possible D gene (5 bases). Per the germline V gene, CDR1 is LGHNA and CDR2 is YNFKEQ. This CDR3 region has 14 residues. This chain's CDR3 is CASRQVRGSYGYTF. In nucleotides, the CDR3 is TGTGCCAGCAGGCAAGTGAGGGGCTCCTATGGCTACACCTTC.

The chain recombines TRBV5-8 with TRBJ2-1; perhaps TRBD2 as D (5 bases). Looked up from germline, CDR1 is SGHTS and CDR2 is YDEGEE. V was clipped by 6 bases and J by 1 base, with 17 bases between them. This CDR3 has 16 residues. This chain's CDR3 is CASKVTTTLSYNEQFF. CDR3 coding DNA: TGTGCCAGCAAGGTGACTACCACCCTTTCCTACAATGAGCAGTTCTTC.

V gene TRBV7-3 combines with J gene TRBJ2-5, with 12 bases matching TRBD1. The length of the CDR3 is 17 residues. Germline trimming cut 0 bases from V and 5 bases from J; bases unmatched to any gene: 7. Germline V gives CDR1 SGHTA, CDR2 FQGTGA. CDR3 region: CASSLTGQGALGETQYF. The CDR3, as DNA: TGTGCCAGCAGCTTAACGGGACAGGGGGCCCTCGGGGAGACCCAGTACTTC.

This sequence joins TRBV7-2 and TRBJ2-3; D remains ambiguous. There are 15 residues in the CDR3. Looked up from germline, CDR1 is SGHTA and CDR2 is FQGNSA. The V gene lost 1 base and the J gene lost 6 bases, with 14 bases spanning the gap. The DNA for the CDR3 is TGTGCCAGCAGCTTAGTTCGGAATAGGGCGGATACGCAGTATTTT. It encodes CASSLVRNRADTQYF.

J is TRBJ2-1 and V is TRBV9; D may match TRBD1 or TRBD2 (6 bases each). V was cut by 4 bases and J by 9 bases, with 20 bases left in between. CDR3 length equals 15 residues. Germline V gene data show CDR1 as SGDLS and CDR2 as YYNGEE. The CDR3 nucleotides read TGTGCCAGCAGCCCACAGGGACTTGAAGGTGGTGAGCAGTTCTTC. Translation gives CASSPQGLEGGEQFF.

The gene calls are TRBV5-6 and TRBJ2-1; D unresolved. This CDR3 is 18 amino acids long. Trimming left V 0 bases short and J 8 bases short, with 24 bases between. Germline V gene data show CDR1 as SGHDT and CDR2 as YYEEEE. The CDR3, as DNA: TGTGCCAGCAGCTTGGTTCGGTCGGCCGGCAGGAGAGTCTATGAGCAGTTCTTC. Translated, it gives CASSLVRSAGRRVYEQFF.

The rearrangement joins TRBV5-1 to TRBJ1-6; D uncertain. Deletions cut 4 bases from V and 5 bases from J, with 10 bases between. The CDR3 has 14 residues. Germline lookup yields CDR1 SGHRS and CDR2 YFSETQ. CDR3 loop: CASSLQAHNSPLHF. The CDR3 nucleotides are TGCGCCAGCAGCCTCCAGGCGCATAATTCACCCCTCCACTTT. Complete variable domain (other parts from reference TRBV5-1 and TRBJ1-6): KAGVTQTPRYLIKTRGQQVTLSCSPISGHRSVSWYQQTPGQGLQFLFEYFSETQRNKGNFPGRFSGRQFSNSRSEMNVSTLELGDSALYLCASSLQAHNSPLHFGNGTRLTVT.

V gene TRBV18 combines with J gene TRBJ1-4; 7 nucleotides match TRBD1. J was trimmed by 7 bases and V by 0 bases; bases with no gene match: 8. The CDR3 loop spans 16 amino acids. In germline, CDR1 is KGHSH, CDR2 LQKENI. This CDR3 is CASSPPVAGGIEKLFF. CDR3 coding DNA: TGTGCCAGCTCACCACCCGTGGCAGGGGGGATTGAAAAACTGTTTTTT.

This chain uses TRBV7-6 with TRBJ2-3; D possibly matches TRBD1 or TRBD2 (5 bases each). The V gene's germline CDR1 is SGHVS and CDR2 FNYEAQ. Trimming shortened V by 0 bases and J by 4 bases, and 14 bases separated the two germline ends. The length of the CDR3 is 16 residues. CDR3 loop: CASSLAAGGGSDTQYF. The CDR3 DNA follows: TGTGCCAGCAGCTTAGCCGCTGGGGGTGGGTCAGATACGCAGTATTTT.

The chain links TRBV18 to TRBJ2-1, with D hard to call. The CDR3 sequence is 11 residues long. V was pared by 5 bases and J by 8 bases, with 7 bases between. Germline V lookup: CDR1 KGHSH, CDR2 LQKENI. CDR3 nucleotides: TGTGCCAGCTCAACAGTGGATGAGCAGTTCTTC. Amino acid sequence: CASSTVDEQFF.

This clone was found once. The chain recombines TRBV7-9 with TRBJ2-1, with TRBD2 matching 7 bases. CDR1 and CDR2 (germline): SEHNR, FQNEAQ (reference sequence). J was trimmed by 5 bases and V by 0 bases; bases with no gene match: 1. The CDR3 loop spans 14 amino acids. The chain's CDR3 is CASSLAGGDNEQFF. DNA of the CDR3: TGTGCCAGCAGCTTAGCGGGGGGGGACAATGAGCAGTTCTTC.

This chain links TRBV6-1 with TRBJ2-7; D unresolved. CDR1 is MNHNS and CDR2 is SASEGT in the germline V gene. Trimming stripped 0 bases from V and 9 bases from J, with 12 bases between. The CDR3 has 13 amino acids. CDR3 sequence reads: CASSEAGSYGQYF. The CDR3 DNA sequence: TGTGCCAGCAGTGAAGCTGGTTCTTATGGGCAGTACTTC.

This sequence joins TRBV7-2 and TRBJ2-3; D call uncertain. CDR3 length: 15 residues. Germline values: CDR1 SGHTA, CDR2 FQGNSA. Trimming took 3 bases from V and 0 from J, leaving 10 bases between them. CDR3 in DNA: TGTGCCAGCAGCTTCGGCCCGCCTAGCACAGATACGCAGTATTTT. As protein: CASSFGPPSTDTQYF.

The table lists this clone with a count of one. This rearrangement joins TRBV6-1 to TRBJ2-7; 7 bases map to TRBD1. V shed 10 bases and J 7 bases; nucleotides not matched to a gene: 16. CDR1 is MNHNS and CDR2 is SASEGT in the germline V gene. CDR3 length: 14 amino acids. DNA of the CDR3: TGTGCCACGGAACGACAGGGAAAATTGGGAGAGCAGTACTTC. This gives the protein CATERQGKLGEQYF.

This chain uses TRBV5-1 with TRBJ2-3, with a weak D call TRBD1 (5 bases). CDR1 and CDR2 (germline): SGHRS, YFSETQ. V gave up 4 bases and J gave up 6 bases, with 18 bases separating them. This CDR3 has 15 amino acids. The CDR3 nucleotides read TGCGCCAGCAGCCTGACCGTACTATCAGGGGATACGCAGTATTTT. Protein: CASSLTVLSGDTQYF.

The chain recombines TRBV7-3 with TRBJ2-1; possibly TRBD2 for D (5 bases). The CDR3 length is 18 residues. Germline loops: CDR1 SGHTA, CDR2 FQGTGA. V lost 5 bases to trimming and J lost 0 bases, with 20 bases between them. CDR3 sequence reads: CASSPTAPSPSSYNEQFF. CDR3 coding DNA: TGTGCCAGCAGCCCAACGGCTCCTAGCCCGAGCTCCTACAATGAGCAGTTCTTC. Filled out from reference TRBV7-3 and TRBJ2-1, the complete variable domain reads GAGVSQTPSNKVTEKGKYVELRCDPISGHTALYWYRQSLGQGPEFLIYFQGTGAADDSGLPNDRFFAVRPEGSVSTLKIQRTERGDSAVYLCASSPTAPSPSSYNEQFFGPGTRLTVL.

The CDR3 sequence: CASSAGTASGNTIYF. As DNA, the CDR3 is TGTGCCAGCAGCGCCGGGACAGCCTCTGGAAACACCATATATTTT. The chain carries TRBV5-4 and TRBJ1-3; 7 bases align to TRBD1. CDR3 length: 15 residues. The junction had 4 bases not matched to a gene; V was cut back by 4 bases and J by 0 bases. CDR1 SGHNT and CDR2 YYREEE come from the germline V gene (reference sequence).

The CDR3 DNA sequence: TGTGCCAGCAGCGTAGGGGTAGGGGGCGGGGAGACCCAGTACTTC. Translation: CASSVGVGGGETQYF. The chain uses TRBV9 and TRBJ2-5; 7 bases line up with TRBD1. The length of the CDR3 is 15 residues. V was clipped by 0 bases and J by 5 bases; unmatched bases: 7. Germline-derived CDR1 and CDR2 are SGDLS and YYNGEE.

The V and J genes are TRBV6-1 and TRBJ1-4, with D possibly being TRBD1 (6 bases). This CDR3 is built from 17 residues. Trimming shortened V by 2 bases and J by 7 bases, and 20 bases separated the two germline ends. The germline CDR1 and CDR2 sequences are MNHNS and SASEGT. The CDR3 DNA is TGTGCCAGCAGTGAATGGGCCCCGGGGGGCGCGCGTGAAAAACTGTTTTTT. It specifies CASSEWAPGGAREKLFF.

The J gene is TRBJ1-2, the V gene TRBV30; D is possibly TRBD1 (6 bases). The germline gives CDR1 GTSNPN, CDR2 SVGIG (reference sequence). With 2 bases removed from V and 5 bases from J, the gap between germline ends came to 27 bases. CDR3 size: 18 residues. The CDR3 loop reads CAWSYDRRVEAGLYGYTF. CDR3 DNA: TGTGCCTGGAGTTACGACAGGAGGGTCGAGGCCGGACTATATGGCTACACCTTC.

The V and J genes are TRBV5-6 and TRBJ2-7; 9 bases match TRBD1. The CDR3 has 14 residues. J was trimmed by 6 bases and V by 2 bases; bases with no gene match: 6. CDR1 is SGHDT, CDR2 YYEEEE, per germline. CDR3: CASSFRDRVAEQYF. The CDR3 DNA sequence: TGTGCCAGCAGCTTCAGGGACAGGGTCGCCGAGCAGTACTTC. Full variable domain (rest looked up from reference TRBV5-6 and TRBJ2-7): DAGVTQSPTHLIKTRGQQVTLRCSPKSGHDTVSWYQQALGQGPQFIFQYYEEEERQRGNFPDRFSGHQFPNYSSELNVNALLLGDSALYLCASSFRDRVAEQYFGPGTRLTVT.

This sequence joins TRBV7-9 and TRBJ1-2, with TRBD1 matching over 8 bases. CDR3 length equals 14 residues. CDR1 SEHNR and CDR2 FQNEAQ come from the germline V gene (reference sequence). V was clipped by 7 bases and J by 4 bases; unmatched bases: 8. CDR3 coding DNA: TGTGCCAGCATGCGGGACAGGCTCTCCTATGGCTACACCTTC. Translation gives CASMRDRLSYGYTF.

The rearrangement links TRBV2 to TRBJ1-1, with D maybe TRBD1 (6 bases). Deletions cut 8 bases from V and 4 bases from J, with 11 bases between. CDR3 length equals 12 residues. Germline CDR1 reads SNHLY; CDR2 reads FYNNEI. This CDR3 is CASFRGGTEAFF. Here the CDR3 DNA reads TGTGCCAGCTTCAGGGGAGGCACTGAAGCTTTCTTT.